The rows below give T cell receptor beta chains drawn from one sample of a study of tumor-infiltrating lymphocytes in primary liver carcinoma. Each CDR3 protein is one row after TCRdb ran MiXCR on the multiplex PCR reads. The repertoire holds about 180,000 distinct CDR3 sequences, less than 65% seen once, with 65% to 80% in the top ten. Sequenced material: peripheral blood. The receptors were gathered from a man between 35 and 55 years old with primary liver carcinoma and hepatitis B virus infection. The conserved cysteine and the conserved F or W are not part of the CDR3 here.

V	J	CDR3
TRBV4-1	TRBJ1-6	ASSLYTGACNSPLH
TRBV29-1	TRBJ1-1	SGAGEGTEAF
TRBV11-2	TRBJ2-5	ASSQDLGGAFTTQY
TRBV5-5	TRBJ2-7	ASSNTPGQGHEQY
TRBV4-1	TRBJ2-1	ASSFRTGNGEQF
TRBV29-1	TRBJ2-5	SVEEEEALRGY
TRBV4-1	TRBJ1-4	ASSQPGGTNEKLF
TRBV29-1	TRBJ2-7	SVGTGGGENQY
TRBV11-2	TRBJ2-1	ASSRGTDPSYNEQF
TRBV12-3/TRBV12-4	TRBJ2-3	ASSLRGGLTPADTQY
TRBV11-3	TRBJ2-2	ASSFGLGTGVLF
TRBV10-1	TRBJ1-1	ASRPSGGTTEAF
TRBV6-5	TRBJ1-1	VSSPGQDMNTEAF
TRBV4-1	TRBJ2-1	ASSQVGLEGGVEQF
TRBV11-2	TRBJ2-2	PSRPVRTGTNTGELF
TRBV7-4	TRBJ2-1	ASITPGNLNNEQF
TRBV7-8	TRBJ2-3	ASSPLAGGPSDTQY
TRBV10-2	TRBJ1-5	ASSVSSNQPQH
TRBV7-8	TRBJ1-5	ASSLKAANQPQH
TRBV5-6	TRBJ2-5	ASSLVDQETQY
TRBV6-5	TRBJ2-7	ASSQNSGAYEQY
TRBV11-2	TRBJ2-3	ASNSDIGGTDTQY
TRBV11-1	TRBJ2-3	ASSPGTSGSLLDTQY
TRBV6-5	TRBJ1-2	ASSYRGAEYGYT
TRBV11-2	TRBJ2-1	ASSLGGTFAGNEQF
TRBV30	TRBJ2-1	AWSTGDALEQF
TRBV6-5	TRBJ2-5	ASSYDLMRGTQY
TRBV11-2	TRBJ2-7	ASSLSYGIHSYEQY
TRBV29-1	TRBJ2-1	SVEGGTSYNEQF
TRBV5-5	TRBJ2-7	ASSAGTRSYERY
TRBV11-2	TRBJ1-1	ASSQQGANAEAL
TRBV23-1	TRBJ2-4	ASSHKGLTKNIQY
TRBV11-3	TRBJ2-1	ASSLSSFRTGHRNKQF
TRBV4-2	TRBJ2-7	ASSQVGSGGAYEQY
TRBV11-2	TRBJ2-5	VSRKGPGETQY
TRBV12-3/TRBV12-4	TRBJ1-2	ASSFGRSGYT
TRBV10-3	TRBJ2-3	AISEKAGESIDTQY
TRBV6-5	TRBJ2-7	ASSSSTSGIGEQY
TRBV12-3/TRBV12-4	TRBJ2-3	ASRVTGPDTQY
TRBV11-2	TRBJ2-4	ASNENLRGVAKNIQY
TRBV29-1	TRBJ2-3	SASGVWTSGRATDTQY
TRBV12-3/TRBV12-4	TRBJ2-2	ASSLERLTGELF
TRBV11-2	TRBJ2-7	ASSLESAGPSYEQY
TRBV6-2/TRBV6-3	TRBJ2-7	TSSYGGGPYEQY
TRBV6-2/TRBV6-3	TRBJ2-3	ASSYSIPAGGPTDTQY
TRBV4-1	TRBJ2-1	ANSEEPSRAYNEQF
TRBV11-2	TRBJ2-1	ASSLDQSGGPYDEQF
TRBV24-1	TRBJ2-1	ATRGPSHNEQF
TRBV4-1	TRBJ1-4	ASSQEGGIGEKLF
TRBV29-1	TRBJ2-3	SVELAGGWRDTQY
TRBV6-2/TRBV6-3	TRBJ2-7	ASCPRGLPTYEQY
TRBV4-1	TRBJ2-7	ASSQVHSPDRAYEQY
TRBV5-8	TRBJ2-7	ASSVRDREEQY
TRBV5-5	TRBJ1-4	ASSSDGLNEKLF
TRBV11-2	TRBJ1-2	ANSLEGVYGYI